Given below is one TCR beta chain in context. In the source study's methods: Nucleated cell number was recorded as an estimate derived from reference gene primer amplification. This table comes from immunoSEQ multiplex PCR, and its TCRdb copy is limited to in-frame clones, with some not included. V and J calls and clone size follow that table, whereas D and trimming were derived from the DNA. This sample has around 230,000 clones, with roughly 86% found just once. Trimming left V 2 bases short and J 3 bases short, with 11 bases between. Germline CDR1 SGHAT, CDR2 FQNNGV. This CDR3 region has 15 residues. Allocation to cohorts depended on clinical history reported by the participants. This sample is part of a study of blood T cell repertoires in COVID-19.

This receptor was obtained from a man younger than 30 with acute COVID-19. The chain carries TRBV11-2 and TRBJ2-1, with D tentatively TRBD1 (6 bases). The sample was PBMCs or T cells enriched from blood (not recorded which). CDR3 in amino acids: CASSLLRDIYNEQFF. DNA of the CDR3: TGTGCCAGCAGCTTATTGAGGGACATCTACAATGAGCAGTTCTTC.